One and the same sample provided the 18 T cell receptor beta chains below, sequenced in a study of response to subunit inactivated influenza vaccine. TCRdb reanalysed the RT-PCR reads using MiXCR and keeps one entry per CDR3 protein. The data show about 540,000 distinct CDR3 sequences, around a quarter seen once. The same data also went into a second study, on T cells expressing NK-cell markers. In that study: The authors generated TCR beta cDNA through 5'RACE template switching with UMIs.

Here the sequenced sample was CD4+ T cells sorted from PBMCs, taken roughly 12 days after vaccination. These receptors were taken from a man between 50 and 59 years old who received an inactivated influenza vaccine.

The V call is TRBV11-2, the J call TRBJ1-6; tentatively, D is TRBD1 (5 bases). The CDR3 has 13 amino acids. The V gene's germline CDR1 is SGHAT and CDR2 FQNNGV. V dropped 4 bases and J dropped 10 bases, with 11 bases sitting between them. The CDR3 DNA reads TGTGCCAGCAGCTCCAGGGTTGACTCACCCCTCCACTTT. Protein: CASSSRVDSPLHF.

The J gene is TRBJ1-2, the V gene TRBV9, with a tentative D call TRBD1 (5 bases). The germline gives CDR1 SGDLS, CDR2 YYNGEE. V dropped 1 base and J dropped 2 bases, with 9 bases sitting between them. This CDR3 region has 14 residues. The CDR3 is CASSVFRANYGYTF. In DNA, the CDR3 is TGTGCCAGCAGCGTATTCAGGGCGAACTATGGCTACACCTTC.

V and J are TRBV6-2 or TRBV6-3 and TRBJ1-1; possible D gene TRBD1, 5 bases. V was shortened by 6 bases and J by 2 bases, with 16 bases between the two germline ends. The CDR3 runs to 15 residues. Germline V gives CDR1 MNHEY, CDR2 SVGEGT. CDR3 in DNA: TGTGCCAGCAGCGCCCGGGACCCCGTCAACACTGAAGCTTTCTTT. Protein: CASSARDPVNTEAFF.

This chain joins TRBV5-1 and TRBJ2-5; 13 bases are a match to TRBD2. The CDR3 contains 18 residues. Trimming at V came to 4 bases and at J to 5 bases, leaving 14 bases not matched to a gene. Germline CDR1 and CDR2: SGHRS and YFSETQ. CDR3 region: CASSPEGTSGKRWETQYF. The DNA for the CDR3 is TGCGCCAGCAGCCCAGAGGGGACTAGCGGGAAACGGTGGGAGACCCAGTACTTC.

The gene calls are TRBV29-1 and TRBJ2-3, with D perhaps being TRBD1 or TRBD2 (5 bases each). The CDR3 extends over 13 amino acids. Trimming left V 3 bases short and J 2 bases short, with 9 bases between. CDR1 SQVTM and CDR2 ANQGSEA come from the germline V gene. The CDR3 nucleotides are TGCAGCGTTGATCCGGGGCACACAGATACGCAGTATTTT. Amino acid sequence: CSVDPGHTDTQYF.

The chain recombines TRBV29-1 with TRBJ2-3; possibly TRBD1 for D (6 bases). V was pared by 5 bases and J by 2 bases, with 11 bases between. The length of the CDR3 is 13 residues. CDR1 and CDR2 from the germline V gene are SQVTM and ANQGSEA. CDR3: CSVLGQYTDTQYF. The CDR3 DNA follows: TGCAGCGTTCTAGGACAGTACACAGATACGCAGTATTTT.

The genes are TRBV9 and TRBJ1-6, with 8 nucleotides matching TRBD1. This CDR3 is built from 14 residues. The J segment lost 10 bases and the V segment lost 4 bases, leaving 7 bases of the junction unmatched. Germline CDR1 and CDR2: SGDLS and YYNGEE. CDR3 protein: CASSSRTGQSPLHF. The CDR3 bases are TGTGCCAGCAGCTCACGGACAGGGCAATCACCCCTCCACTTT. Full variable domain (remainder filled in from reference TRBV9 and TRBJ1-6): DSGVTQTPKHLITATGQRVTLRCSPRSGDLSVYWYQQSLDQGLQFLIQYYNGEERAKGNILERFSAQQFPDLHSELNLSSLELGDSALYFCASSSRTGQSPLHFGNGTRLTVT.

This clonotype came up once. The chain employs TRBV10-3 and TRBJ2-3; D gene ambiguous. Germline assignment: CDR1 ENHRY and CDR2 SYGVKD. V lost 11 bases, J lost 1 base, and 7 bases lay in between. This CDR3 region has 11 residues. The CDR3 region is CAVGRTDTQYF. The CDR3 bases are TGTGCCGTTGGACGCACAGATACGCAGTATTTT.

The chain is built from TRBV15 and TRBJ2-7, with 7 bases matching TRBD1. CDR3 size: 14 residues. Germline assignment: CDR1 LNHNV and CDR2 YYDKDF (reference sequence). V shed 0 bases, J shed 5 bases, and the junction held 4 bases outside the gene matches. This CDR3 reads CATSRDRGSDEQYF. For the CDR3, the DNA is TGTGCCACCAGCAGAGACAGGGGGTCGGACGAGCAGTACTTC.

This clonotype was picked up a small number of times. V usage is TRBV7-2 and J usage is TRBJ2-7, with D unresolved. Germline V gene sequence: CDR1 SGHTA, CDR2 FQGNSA. The V end lost 0 bases, the J end lost 3 bases, and 9 bases lay between the germline ends. There are 14 residues in the CDR3. CDR3 loop: CASSLARNSYEQYF. CDR3 DNA sequence: TGTGCCAGCAGCTTAGCGCGGAACAGCTACGAGCAGTACTTC.

The CDR3 DNA is TGCAGTGCTAGACCTTCTGGACGGGAACTCTGGGAGCAGTACTTC. Its protein product is CSARPSGRELWEQYF. V and J are TRBV20-1 and TRBJ2-7, with D possibly being TRBD2 (5 bases). The CDR3 is made up of 15 amino acids. V was shortened by 2 bases and J by 7 bases, with 21 bases between the two germline ends. Germline CDR1 DFQATT, CDR2 SNEGSKA (reference sequence).

Ten or more counts support this clonotype. The rearrangement links TRBV7-2 to TRBJ1-2; 8 positions match TRBD1. The V segment lost 5 bases and the J segment 0 bases; nucleotides outside the gene matches: 8. CDR1 and CDR2 from the germline V gene are SGHTA and FQGNSA. This CDR3 is built from 16 residues. The CDR3 spells CASSRKGTGANYGYTF. The CDR3 DNA reads as TGTGCCAGCAGCCGAAAGGGGACAGGAGCTAACTATGGCTACACCTTC.

This clonotype has more than one count but fewer than ten. The chain employs TRBV20-1 and TRBJ1-5, with TRBD1 as a possible D gene (6 bases). CDR1 is DFQATT, CDR2 SNEGSKA, per germline (reference sequence). V lost 6 bases and J lost 1, with 13 bases in between. The CDR3 covers 14 residues. This chain's CDR3 is CSASAGASNQPQHF. CDR3 DNA sequence: TGCAGTGCCAGCGCAGGGGCGAGCAATCAGCCCCAGCATTTT.

The genes are TRBV29-1 and TRBJ2-3; D possibly corresponds to TRBD2 (6 bases). The germline V gene encodes CDR1 SQVTM and CDR2 ANQGSEA. CDR3 length equals 13 residues. V lost 5 bases, J lost 0 bases, and 9 bases lay in between. The CDR3 bases are TGCAGCGTTAAGGGACTGAGCACAGATACGCAGTATTTT. Translation: CSVKGLSTDTQYF.

This chain links TRBV6-5 with TRBJ2-7; 9 bases align to TRBD2. CDR3 size: 16 residues. Germline V gives CDR1 MNHEY, CDR2 SVGAGI. V was clipped by 0 bases and J by 3 bases; unmatched bases: 6. CDR3 DNA sequence: TGTGCCAGCAGTTACTCGTGGCTAGCGGGGCTCTACGAGCAGTACTTC. It yields the protein CASSYSWLAGLYEQYF.

This clonotype was counted a few times. The chain employs TRBV29-1 and TRBJ2-3, with TRBD2 as a possible D gene (5 bases). Germline V gene data show CDR1 as SQVTM and CDR2 as ANQGSEA. CDR3 length equals 14 residues. Trimming cost V 3 bases and J 4 bases, with 14 bases left between them. The CDR3 DNA reads as TGCAGCGTTGATTCCAGGTGGGGAGCAGATACGCAGTATTTT. Protein: CSVDSRWGADTQYF.

This clonotype was seen more than once but under ten times. DNA for the CDR3: TGTGCCAGCAGCAGAGCCGGGACTAGCGCTGAGCAGTTCTTC. Amino acids: CASSRAGTSAEQFF. The V and J genes are TRBV7-9 and TRBJ2-1, with 10 bases matching TRBD2. V dropped 5 bases and J dropped 9; count of bases not matched to a gene: 7. The CDR3 contains 14 residues. From germline, CDR1 is SEHNR and CDR2 FQNEAQ (reference sequence).

The CDR3 nucleotides read TGTGCCAGCACCTTGGGGGGGGTGGGCAATCAGCCCCAGCATTTT. Translation: CASTLGGVGNQPQHF. The V gene is TRBV28, the J gene TRBJ1-5; a possible D gene is TRBD1 (5 bases). Per the germline V gene, CDR1 is MDHEN and CDR2 is SYDVKM. This CDR3 has 15 residues. V was cut by 7 bases and J by 2 bases, with 15 bases left in between.